This T cell receptor (beta chain) was recovered during a study of beta chain features in type 1 diabetes. Looking at the study overall: Similarity in age, gender and cell yields was seen between patients and healthy donors. Study-level findings and limits: In every one of the four CD4+ subsets, TCRB CDR3s were moderately but significantly shorter in Type 1 diabetes patients. Insertions were fewer and deletions more numerous at VDJ junctions in type 1 diabetes patients.

Remarks on this clone: Its antigen is undetermined.

Germline assignment: CDR1 SNHLY and CDR2 FYNNEI. The CDR3 covers 13 residues. V lost 3 bases to trimming and J lost 8 bases, with 10 bases between them. As every portion of the isolated RNA was reverse transcribed, the sequencing read expressed TCRB transcripts. The data were produced by immunoSEQ multiplex PCR, yet TCRdb's version contains in-frame clones alone and is incomplete. This repertoire shows approximately 170,000 clones, over 55% found once; its top ten account for about 0.1%. Via the markers CD45RO/CCR7/CD25/CD127/CD95/CD27, stem cell-like memory, regulatory, central memory and naive CD4+ cells were sorted. Post-sort purity exceeded 98% for all sorted populations.

The chain links TRBV2 to TRBJ1-4; D is ambiguous. The sample comprised naive CD4+ T cells from blood. The TCR sequence derives from a man aged 30-40 years with type 1 diabetes. The CDR3 here is CASSESWEEKLFF. The CDR3 nucleotides are TGTGCCAGCAGTGAGTCTTGGGAGGAAAAACTGTTTTTT.